This T cell receptor beta chain stems from a study of blood T cell repertoires in COVID-19 (TCRdb year 2020). General notes on the study: Samples covering the acute and convalescent phases of COVID-19 were provided by collaborators in the United States, Italy and Spain. The material from the prospective study consisted of cDNA or gDNA derived from T cells, B-cell-depleted T cells, or PBMCs. Where HLA class I and class II types were available, the types were taken from metadata supplied by the sample provider, not from assay-based typing. The repertoires were released in a freely available public database meant as a resource for research on the immune response to SARS-CoV-2. The sample metadata nearly always contained a de-identified subject ID, COVID-19 status, age in years and sex. The samples were drawn from two sources: the first 160 participants of the ongoing ImmuneRACE study, and 1,000 to 1,500 subjects contributed by 6 global collaborators. The dataset comprised deeply sampled blood TCRbeta repertoires from subjects exposed to, actively infected with, or recovered from COVID-19.

V is clipped by 3 bases and J by 4 bases, and the sequence between their germline boundaries is 15 bases long. For CDR1 and CDR2, the germline V gene lists MNHNS and SASEGT. Taken from cysteine to phenylalanine, the CDR3 has 15 residues. Only the CDR3 portion is preserved as DNA: 45 bases, with reading frame beginning at the first base. Enrolling through a virtual design, the prospective study's participants ranged in age from roughly 18 to 95 years and lived across roughly 24 United States geographic areas. To assign participants to cohorts, the prospective study relied on clinical history that participants themselves reported in a screening survey and a study questionnaire. Recovered participants in ImmuneRACE Cohort 3 were defined by two consecutive negative NP/OP PCR tests, clearance by a healthcare professional, or resolution of symptoms. Each participant in the prospective study had whole blood, serum and a nasopharyngeal or oropharyngeal swab collected by mobile phlebotomists. Participants in the prospective study had the option to provide additional blood draws and questionnaires over an approximately 2-month period. Blood samples from the prospective study were shipped frozen or at room temperature prior to DNA extraction.

Results and caveats for the whole study, not just this receptor: The quantity of clinical and demographic metadata differed by source and by participant and was supplied without curation.

The immunoSEQ Assay, a bias-controlled multiplex PCR, was used to amplify TCRbeta CDR3 regions from genomic DNA. Turning to the authors' computational methods: The number of nucleated cells in each sample was estimated by amplification of reference gene primers within the assay. To quantify the absolute abundance of each unique TCRbeta CDR3 rearrangement, sequence reads were collapsed and filtered. For each sample, productive Simpson clonality was calculated as the square root of Simpson's diversity index over productive rearrangements. TCRdb re-hosts the immuneACCESS table, in-frame sequences only. Its copies lack some clones; in the studies checked, an unresolved V gene accounts for under half of them, and the cause for the rest is not known. V and J calls and clone size are those listed in that table; D and trimming were worked out from the DNA. The sample table holds roughly 360,000 clones, of which around 87% were seen once. The leading ten clones occupy 1.3% of the sample.

Remarks on this clone: What this receptor recognizes is not known. No much larger clone is present one base from it, and per-base qualities are unavailable.

Sequencing used PBMCs or T cells enriched from blood (not recorded which). The chain was built from TRBV6-1 and TRBJ1-2; the D gene cannot be resolved reliably. This clonotype was obtained from a man aged 25-45 years who had recovered from COVID-19. The DNA sequence is given as TGTGCCAGCAGTGATTGGCCAGCTCGGGGCTATGGCTACACCTTC. It translates to CASSDWPARGYGYTF.